The sequence of this TCR beta chain was determined in a study of blood T cell repertoires in COVID-19. Study context: Specimens from acute and convalescent COVID-19 originated in the United States, Italy and Spain. PBMCs, B-cell-depleted T cells, or T cells were the source of the cDNA or gDNA that made up the material.

Trimming cost V 6 bases and J 7 bases, with 13 bases left between them. The CDR3 is 14 amino acids. Germline CDR1 ENHRY, CDR2 SYGVKD. In the source study's methods: Quantification of nucleated cells was approximated via reference gene primer amplification. TCRdb's table, derived via immunoSEQ multiplex PCR, lists solely in-frame clones and lacks some. V, J and clone size were drawn from that table, and D and trimming were deduced from the DNA. The sample contains hundreds of thousands of clones, around 82% of which appear only once. V gene TRBV10-3 combines with J gene TRBJ1-6; TRBD1 is a possible D gene (6 bases). The clonotype was recovered from a woman between 40 and 55 years old with active or convalescent COVID-19. Material: peripheral blood. CDR3 in DNA: TGTGCCATCAGCTCGGACAGCACGAATTCACCCCTCCACTTT. Encoded protein: CAISSDSTNSPLHF.